These T cell receptor beta chains were read from a single sample in a study of T cells in pancreatic ductal adenocarcinoma. This table comes from immunoSEQ multiplex PCR, and its TCRdb copy is limited to in-frame clones, with some not included. In the table there are roughly 100,000 clones, about 96% of which are singletons. The sequencing input was PBMCs. Receptors were obtained from a human donor with pancreatic ductal adenocarcinoma. Both conserved end residues are part of each CDR3. A D gene is named only where the DNA matches it firmly. Clone size, where shown, is once, few, many, or a class for clones that have expanded.

size: NA
D: NA
J: TRBJ2-2
V: TRBV5-1
CDR3: CASSWGTNTGELFF
DNA: TGCGCCAGCAGCTGGGGCACAAACACCGGGGAGCTGTTTTTT

size: once
D: TRBD1
J: TRBJ2-7
V: TRBV18
CDR3: CASSPGTGGPYEQYF
DNA: TGTGCCAGCTCACCAGGGACAGGGGGACCCTACGAGCAGTACTTC

size: once
D: TRBD2
J: TRBJ2-1
V: TRBV18
CDR3: CASSPGAGDYNEQFF
DNA: TGTGCCAGCTCACCGGGAGCGGGAGATTACAATGAGCAGTTCTTC

size: few
D: NA
J: TRBJ1-5
V: TRBV9
CDR3: CASGGGLQPQHF
DNA: TGTGCCAGCGGGGGGGGCTTGCAGCCCCAGCATTTT

size: NA
D: TRBD1
J: TRBJ1-3
V: TRBV7-9
CDR3: CATRGQGGGNTIYF
DNA: TGTGCCACGCGAGGACAGGGGGGAGGAAACACCATATATTTT

size: NA
D: NA
J: TRBJ2-7
V: TRBV12-5
CDR3: CASGFVSSGSYEQYF
DNA: TGTGCTAGTGGGTTTGTAAGTTCAGGATCCTACGAGCAGTACTTC

size: NA
D: NA
J: TRBJ2-1
V: TRBV7-2
CDR3: CASSLQGSSYNEQFF
DNA: TGTGCCAGCAGCTTACAGGGGAGCTCCTACAATGAGCAGTTCTTC

size: NA
D: NA
J: TRBJ2-3
V: TRBV7-2
CDR3: CASSPGLFGTDTQYF
DNA: TGTGCCAGCAGCCCCGGACTCTTCGGCACAGATACGCAGTATTTT

size: NA
D: TRBD2
J: TRBJ2-7
V: TRBV30
CDR3: CAWIRGVGSGEQYF
DNA: TGTGCCTGGATTCGGGGGGTAGGATCCGGGGAGCAGTACTTC

size: NA
D: TRBD1
J: TRBJ2-6
V: TRBV6-5
CDR3: CATQGASGANVLTF
DNA: TGTGCTACACAGGGGGCTTCTGGGGCCAACGTCCTGACTTTC

size: NA
D: NA
J: TRBJ2-3
V: TRBV15
CDR3: CATSRDRATWTPDTQYF
DNA: TGTGCCACCAGCAGAGATAGGGCGACCTGGACTCCAGATACGCAGTATTTT

size: NA
D: NA
J: TRBJ1-2
V: TRBV28
CDR3: CASSLPGFGYTF
DNA: TGTGCCAGCAGTTTACCAGGGTTTGGCTACACCTTC

size: NA
D: TRBD2
J: TRBJ2-1
V: TRBV18
CDR3: CASSPGLAGYNEQFF
DNA: TGTGCCAGCTCACCGGGACTAGCGGGATACAATGAGCAGTTCTTC

size: NA
D: TRBD1
J: TRBJ1-5
V: TRBV28
CDR3: CASNSGTAQPQHF
DNA: TGTGCCAGCAACTCCGGGACAGCACAGCCCCAGCATTTT

size: NA
D: TRBD1
J: TRBJ2-7
V: TRBV4-2
CDR3: CASSPRDRGRPGGYEQYF
DNA: TGTGCCAGCAGCCCCCGGGACAGGGGGCGGCCTGGGGGTTACGAGCAGTACTTC

size: NA
D: NA
J: TRBJ2-7
V: TRBV6-5
CDR3: CASTSHSRHLEQYF
DNA: TGTGCCAGCACCTCCCACAGCCGTCATTTGGAGCAGTACTTC

size: NA
D: TRBD2
J: TRBJ2-1
V: TRBV5-4
CDR3: CASSLGLAVANEQFF
DNA: TGTGCCAGCAGCCTGGGACTAGCGGTAGCCAATGAGCAGTTCTTC

size: NA
D: NA
J: TRBJ2-7
V: TRBV27
CDR3: CASSQTLATEQYF
DNA: TGTGCCAGCAGTCAAACCCTAGCAACCGAGCAGTACTTC

size: NA
D: TRBD1
J: TRBJ2-7
V: TRBV6-5
CDR3: CASSRGQGLPYEQYF
DNA: TGTGCCAGCAGCCGGGGACAGGGTTTGCCCTACGAGCAGTACTTC

size: NA
D: NA
J: TRBJ1-5
V: TRBV18
CDR3: CASSPTVNQPQHF
DNA: TGTGCCAGCTCACCGACAGTCAATCAGCCCCAGCATTTT

size: NA
D: TRBD2
J: TRBJ2-2
V: TRBV9
CDR3: CASSAGTSGRAEELFF
DNA: TGTGCCAGCAGCGCTGGGACTAGCGGGAGGGCCGAGGAGCTGTTTTTT

size: NA
D: NA
J: TRBJ1-2
V: TRBV5-1
CDR3: CASSLFTPSYGYTF
DNA: TGCGCCAGCAGCTTGTTTACCCCTAGCTATGGCTACACCTTC

size: NA
D: NA
J: TRBJ2-5
V: TRBV28
CDR3: CASSKQGTWGETQYF
DNA: TGTGCCAGCAGTAAACAGGGTACCTGGGGAGAGACCCAGTACTTC

size: NA
D: NA
J: TRBJ2-7
V: TRBV20-1
CDR3: CSARTSHEQYF
DNA: TGCAGTGCTAGAACTAGTCACGAGCAGTACTTC

size: NA
D: TRBD1
J: TRBJ1-5
V: TRBV2
CDR3: CASSDSGGYQPQHF
DNA: TGTGCCAGCAGTGATTCAGGGGGGTATCAGCCCCAGCATTTT

size: NA
D: NA
J: TRBJ2-3
V: TRBV20-1
CDR3: CSIDTQYF
DNA: TGCAGCATAGATACGCAGTATTTT

size: NA
D: NA
J: TRBJ2-5
V: TRBV30
CDR3: CAWSGSGETQYF
DNA: TGTGCCTGGAGTGGTAGTGGTGAGACCCAGTACTTC

size: NA
D: TRBD2
J: TRBJ2-1
V: TRBV10-3
CDR3: CAISPASGRATSNEQFF
DNA: TGTGCCATCAGTCCTGCTAGCGGGAGGGCTACTTCTAATGAGCAGTTCTTC

size: NA
D: TRBD2
J: TRBJ2-2
V: TRBV19
CDR3: CASSGTSGRSSDTGELFF
DNA: TGTGCCAGTAGCGGGACTAGCGGGAGAAGTAGCGACACCGGGGAGCTGTTTTTT

size: NA
D: TRBD1
J: TRBJ1-1
V: TRBV7-9
CDR3: CASSQGTGRTEAFF
DNA: TGTGCCAGCAGCCAGGGGACAGGGAGGACTGAAGCTTTCTTT

size: NA
D: NA
J: TRBJ1-5
V: TRBV6-5
CDR3: CASRRGSQPQHF
DNA: TGTGCCAGCAGACGGGGGTCTCAGCCCCAGCATTTT